The entry that follows covers one T cell receptor beta chain sequence. TCR beta chains were sequenced at survey level with immunoSEQ. Here immunoSEQ multiplex PCR was the method, and the copy in TCRdb shows in-frame clones only, minus some. The sample carries around 50,000 clones, over 90% recorded once. The sequence derives from a man between 35 and 55 years old with rheumatoid arthritis. Sequencing was carried out using PBMCs.

CDR3 loop: CASSPLGLSRMNEQFF. Here the CDR3 DNA reads TGTGCCAGCAGCCCTCTAGGCCTCTCGAGGATGAATGAGCAGTTCTTC. J is TRBJ2-1 and V is TRBV7-3; D gene uncertain. The CDR3 loop spans 16 amino acids. Germline V gives CDR1 SGHTA, CDR2 FQGTGA. Trimming shortened V by 5 bases and J by 7 bases, and 21 bases separated the two germline ends.